The entry below gives a single T cell receptor (gamma chain) sequence along with its context. What it recognizes is unknown. The source of the sample is a study of Vδ1+ human thymocytes. The length of the CDR3 is 12 residues. The germline CDR1 and CDR2 sequences are VTNTFY and YDVSTARD (reference sequence). V was pared by 3 bases and J by 8 bases, with 3 bases of the junction left unmatched. The sorted cells were CD3+ Vdelta1+ Vdelta2- thymocytes from alphabeta-depleted thymus. Vdelta1+ thymocyte sorts reached between roughly 97% and 99.6% purity. The template was reverse-transcribed extracted RNA. The CDR3 regions were amplified by multiplex PCR from V-gene primers to a constant-region primer. TCRdb redid the clone calls on the multiplex PCR reads with CATT. Among under 13,000 gamma-chain clones listed, roughly two fifths were seen once. Study-wide results and caveats: Highly polyclonal TRG and TRD repertoires with Gaussian CDR3 length distributions appeared in thymus. Unexpected Vdelta2 sequences could cause misinterpretation of bulk repertoire data. Despite high sort purity, roughly 20% of thymic T cell receptor delta sequences were Vdelta2.

The rearrangement links TRGV3 to TRGJP1. What was sequenced was Vdelta1+ gamma-delta thymocytes from the thymus. The subset here: FACS-sorted CD3+ TCRalphabeta- TCRVdelta1+ TCRVdelta2- thymocytes. This TCR derives from a boy in the first two years of life who had congenital heart surgery. CDR3 coding DNA: TGTGCCACCTGGGACCTAGGTTGGTTCAAGATATTT. It is translated as CATWDLGWFKIF.